These T cell receptor beta chains were read from a single sample in a study of shared clonotypes between healthy human individuals. TCRdb's table, derived via immunoSEQ multiplex PCR, lists solely in-frame clones and lacks some. The sample records about 980,000 clones, roughly 72% being singletons. Sequenced input: memory CD4+ T cells sorted from blood. Source of these receptors: a man between 18 and 35 years old in good health. The CDR3 runs from the conserved cysteine through the conserved F or W.

>TRBV4-1|TRBJ2-1
CASSQEIMSGVKYNEQFF
>TRBV7-2|TRBJ2-6
CASSYRASGANVLTF
>TRBV2|TRBJ2-7
CASSERDRDFFEQYF
>TRBV19|TRBJ2-7
CASSTISLHEQYF
>TRBV4-2|TRBJ2-2
CASSQITVGSSVYDTGELFF
>TRBV7-2|TRBJ2-2
CASRLGADGELFF
>TRBV28|TRBJ2-7
CASMERSIPYEQYF
>TRBV29-1|TRBJ1-2
CSVENRARYGYTF
>TRBV6-6|TRBJ1-4
CASRPGTATNEKLFF
>TRBV6-5|TRBJ1-2
CASSQGGVYGYTF
>TRBV5-1|TRBJ2-2
CASSYLRELFF
>TRBV30|TRBJ1-2
CAWSGSGVYGYTF
>TRBV5-4|TRBJ1-2
CASSATGGAGYGYTF
>TRBV6-6|TRBJ2-3
CASSYLDTQYF
>TRBV19|TRBJ2-6
CASSPGANVLTF
>TRBV30|TRBJ1-2
CAWRVLANYGYTF
>TRBV25-1|TRBJ2-7
CASSELRGWNEQYF
>TRBV30|TRBJ1-5
CAWRESGTGVNQPQHF
>TRBV9|TRBJ2-1
CASSVAASGGAVEQFF
>TRBV30|TRBJ1-3
CAWSQGPALDTIYF
>TRBV15|TRBJ2-5
CATSSRTSGRASQETQYF
>TRBV10-3|TRBJ1-5
CAISEWGTTNQPQHF
>TRBV9|TRBJ2-7
CASSGGASGSYEQYF
>TRBV11-2|TRBJ2-3
CASSYDSSSTDTQYF
>TRBV19|TRBJ2-1
CASSTGLAVFNEQFF
>TRBV28|TRBJ1-5
CASRGGGTGQPQHF
>TRBV7-9|TRBJ2-7
CASSLGQASYEQYF
>TRBV7-2|TRBJ2-5
CASSSGLAGGKETQYF
>TRBV19|TRBJ2-1
CASSVVGGRSNEQFF
>TRBV7-2|TRBJ2-2
CASSVNREGELFF
>TRBV7-8|TRBJ2-7
CASSLPVQAYEQYF
>TRBV7-6|TRBJ1-3
CASSPDRGNTIYF
>TRBV6-5|TRBJ2-1
CASSTSTEQFF
>TRBV28|TRBJ2-7
CASISGGASYEQYF
>TRBV14|TRBJ1-2
CASSRTGNNYGYTF
>TRBV6-1|TRBJ2-1
CASSTREDNNEQFF
>TRBV2|TRBJ2-7
CASSSKGFTYEQYF
>TRBV5-4|TRBJ2-7
CASSPPTGTKSSYEQYF
>TRBV5-1|TRBJ2-7
CASSLRSGTGYSYEQYF
>TRBV30|TRBJ2-7
CACSISFLGEQYF
>TRBV10-3|TRBJ1-1
CAIRGQVNTEAFF
>TRBV7-8|TRBJ2-7
CASSLEGRGPYEQYF
>TRBV6-5|TRBJ2-3
CASSTPDGTDTQYF
>TRBV1|TRBJ2-6
CTSTQSRANVLTF
>TRBV27|TRBJ1-5
CASSLEGGNQPQHF
>TRBV4-2|TRBJ1-2
CASSQARYYGYTF
>TRBV28|TRBJ1-3
CASSLAAGSGNTIYF
>TRBV15|TRBJ2-1
CATSRGGVQGNEQFF
>TRBV19|TRBJ2-2
CASSPPGQGNTGELFF
>TRBV5-1|TRBJ2-6
CASSLTSGKAGANVLTF
>TRBV27|TRBJ1-1
CASSVKTGPTEAFF
>TRBV2|TRBJ2-2
CASSEVGRNTGELFF
>TRBV7-2|TRBJ2-3
CASSPDPPGDTQYF
>TRBV6-5|TRBJ1-2
CASSYAGEYGYTF